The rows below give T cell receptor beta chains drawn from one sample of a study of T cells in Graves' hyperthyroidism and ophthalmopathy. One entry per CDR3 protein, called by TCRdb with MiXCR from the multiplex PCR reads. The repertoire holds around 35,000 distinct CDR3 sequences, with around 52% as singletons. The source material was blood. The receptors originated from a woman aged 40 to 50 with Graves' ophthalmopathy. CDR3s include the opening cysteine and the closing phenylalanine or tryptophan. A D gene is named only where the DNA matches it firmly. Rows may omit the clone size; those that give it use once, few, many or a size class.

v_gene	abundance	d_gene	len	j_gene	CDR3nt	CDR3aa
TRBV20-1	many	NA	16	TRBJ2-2	TGCAGTGCTAGAGTCCCCGGGACTCCGAACACCGGGGAGCTGTTTTTT	CSARVPGTPNTGELFF
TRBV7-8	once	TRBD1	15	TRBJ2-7	TGTGCCAGCAGCTTAGGGGGGACAGGACCCTACGAGCAGTACTTC	CASSLGGTGPYEQYF
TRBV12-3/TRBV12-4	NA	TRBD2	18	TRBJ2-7	TGTGCCAGCAGTGCCCAGGACCCGAGCGGGGGTTTCTCCTACGAGCAGTACTTC	CASSAQDPSGGFSYEQYF
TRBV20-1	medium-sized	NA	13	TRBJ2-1	TGCAGTGCTCCAGTGGAGTACCACAATGAGCAGTTCTTC	CSAPVEYHNEQFF
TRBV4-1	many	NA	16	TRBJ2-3	TGCGCCAGCAGCCAACAAGGGGGCGCGGGGGCAGATACGCAGTATTTT	CASSQQGGAGADTQYF
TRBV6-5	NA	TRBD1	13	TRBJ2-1	TGTGCCAGCAGTGAAGGGGGCGGCTATGAGCAGTTCTTC	CASSEGGGYEQFF
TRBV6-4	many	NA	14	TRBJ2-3	TGTGCCAGCAGTGAGCGGCCTAGCACAGATACGCAGTATTTT	CASSERPSTDTQYF
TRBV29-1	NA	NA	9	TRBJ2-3	TGCAGCGGGGGAGATACGCAGTATTTT	CSGGDTQYF
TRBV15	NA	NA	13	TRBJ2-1	TGTGCCACCAGCAATGGCATCGGTCGGGAGCAGTTCTTC	CATSNGIGREQFF
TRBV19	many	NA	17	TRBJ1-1	TGTGCCAGTAGTATAGACCCTCCGGGGCCTTGGAACACTGAAGCTTTCTTT	CASSIDPPGPWNTEAFF
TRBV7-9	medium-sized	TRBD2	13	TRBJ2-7	TGTGCCAGCCTAGCGGGTTCGTGGGGCGAGCAGTACTTC	CASLAGSWGEQYF
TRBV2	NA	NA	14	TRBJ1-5	TGTGCCAGCAGTGAAAGGGGAGGGGGTCAGCCCCAGCATTTT	CASSERGGGQPQHF
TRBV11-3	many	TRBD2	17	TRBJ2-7	TGTGCCAGCAGCTCTCGACTAGCGGGAGCTCCATCCTACGAGCAGTACTTC	CASSSRLAGAPSYEQYF
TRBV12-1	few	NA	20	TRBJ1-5	TGTGCCAGCAGCCCGCCACCCGGGACAGGAGCGGGTTATAGCAATCAGCCCCAGCATTTT	CASSPPPGTGAGYSNQPQHF
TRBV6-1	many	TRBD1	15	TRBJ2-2	TGTGCCAGCCCCGTTAGGACAGGCGGACCCGGGGAGCTGTTTTTT	CASPVRTGGPGELFF
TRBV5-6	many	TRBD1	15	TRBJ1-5	TGTGCCAGCAGCTCCTCGGGACAGGGGGTTCAGCCCCAGCATTTT	CASSSSGQGVQPQHF
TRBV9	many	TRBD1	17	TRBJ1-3	TGTGCCAGCTCCAGTAGGGGACAGGAGGGCTCTGGAAACACCATATATTTT	CASSSRGQEGSGNTIYF
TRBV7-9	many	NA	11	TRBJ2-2	TGTGCCAGCATCCGCCCCGGGGAGCTGTTTTTT	CASIRPGELFF
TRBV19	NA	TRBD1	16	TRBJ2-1	TGTGCCAGTAGTACCTGGACAGGGGTTAGCTACAATGAGCAATTCTTC	CASSTWTGVSYNEQFF
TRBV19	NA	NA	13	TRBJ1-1	TGTGCCAGTGCCGAGGGCAGGAACACTGAAGCTTTCTTT	CASAEGRNTEAFF
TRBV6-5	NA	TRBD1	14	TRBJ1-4	TGTGCCAGCAGTTACGACAGGGAAGTAGAAAAACTGTTTTTT	CASSYDREVEKLFF
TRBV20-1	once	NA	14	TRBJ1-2	TGCAGTGCTAGAGATGGAGCTCCTACTCATGGCTACACCTTC	CSARDGAPTHGYTF
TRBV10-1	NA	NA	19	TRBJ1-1	TGCGCCAGCAGCCTAAATACAGGGATCGGATGCTATGGCTACACTGAAGCTTTCTTT	CASSLNTGIGCYGYTEAFF
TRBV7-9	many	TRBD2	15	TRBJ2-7	TGTGCCAGCAGCGACCAGCGGGGTAGCTCCTACGAGCAGTACTTC	CASSDQRGSSYEQYF
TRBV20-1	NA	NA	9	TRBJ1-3	TGCAGTGCTAACCCAACAGGGTATTTT	CSANPTGYF
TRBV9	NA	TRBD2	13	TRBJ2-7	TGTGCCAGCAGCGTAGAAGTGGGAGGGGTGCTGTACTTC	CASSVEVGGVLYF
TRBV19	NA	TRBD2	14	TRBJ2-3	TGTGCCACCTCCGGGACTAGTTCTACAGATACGCAGTATTTT	CATSGTSSTDTQYF
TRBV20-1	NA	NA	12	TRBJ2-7	TGCAGTGCTAGAGGGGGAACCTACGAGCAGTACTTC	CSARGGTYEQYF
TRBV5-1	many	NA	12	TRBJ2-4	TGCGCCAGCAGCTTGAACAGGGACATTCAGTACTTC	CASSLNRDIQYF
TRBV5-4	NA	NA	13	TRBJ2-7	TGTGCCAACAGCTCCCCCGACGGGCCCGGGCAGTACTTC	CANSSPDGPGQYF
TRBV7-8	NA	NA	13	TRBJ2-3	TGTGCCAGCAGCTTTGGGGTAGGAAATGAGCAGTATTTT	CASSFGVGNEQYF
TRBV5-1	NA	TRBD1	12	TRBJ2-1	TGCGCCAGCAGCTTAGGGGGCCATGAGCAGTTCTTC	CASSLGGHEQFF
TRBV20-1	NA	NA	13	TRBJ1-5	TGCAGTGCTACGGGGGGCAGGAATCAGCCCCAGCATTTT	CSATGGRNQPQHF
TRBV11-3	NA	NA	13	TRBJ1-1	TGTGCCAGCAGCTCAGTCCGCACTACTGAAGCTTTCTTT	CASSSVRTTEAFF
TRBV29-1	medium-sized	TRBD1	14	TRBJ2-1	TGCAGCCTGAAGACAGGGAGCTCCTACAATGAGCAGTTCTTC	CSLKTGSSYNEQFF
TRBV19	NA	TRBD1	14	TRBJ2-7	TGTGCCAGTACCACCGGGACAGGGACCAACGAGCAGTACTTC	CASTTGTGTNEQYF
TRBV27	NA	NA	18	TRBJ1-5	TGTGCCAGCAGTTTATCGGGGGGTACCGGGGATAGCAATCAGCCCCAGCATTTT	CASSLSGGTGDSNQPQHF
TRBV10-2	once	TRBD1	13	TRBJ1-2	TGCGCCAGCAGGGGGGACAGGGGTTGTGGCTACACCTTC	CASRGDRGCGYTF
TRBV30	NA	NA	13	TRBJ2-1	TGTGCCTGGAGTGCCCGGGTGGGAAATGAGCAGTTCTTC	CAWSARVGNEQFF
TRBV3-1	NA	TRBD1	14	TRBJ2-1	TGTGCCAGCAGCCAAGGGGACAGGGCGGATGAGCAGTTCTTC	CASSQGDRADEQFF
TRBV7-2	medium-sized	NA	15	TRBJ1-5	TGTGCCAGCAGCTTAGGCACGGCTTTCAATCAGCCCCAGCATTTT	CASSLGTAFNQPQHF
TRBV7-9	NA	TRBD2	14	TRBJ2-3	TGTGCCAGCATCCAAGCGGGGGCCAAAAATAGGCAGTATTTT	CASIQAGAKNRQYF
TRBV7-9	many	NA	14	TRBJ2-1	TGTGCCAGCAGCTTACAGGGTTCCTACAATGAGCAGTTCTTC	CASSLQGSYNEQFF
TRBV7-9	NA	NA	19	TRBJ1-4	TGTGCCAGCAGCTTAGCGCTGACTCGGTGGGGCGCAACTAATGAAAAACTGTTTTTT	CASSLALTRWGATNEKLFF
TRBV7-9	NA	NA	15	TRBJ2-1	TGTGCCAGCAGCCCGCGCGGGGACACATACAATGAGCAGTTCTTC	CASSPRGDTYNEQFF
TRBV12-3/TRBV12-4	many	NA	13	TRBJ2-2	TGTGCCAGCAGTGTCAGGGATGCTCGGGAGCTGTTTTTT	CASSVRDARELFF
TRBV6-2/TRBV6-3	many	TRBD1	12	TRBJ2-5	TGTGCCAGCAACCGACAGGGGGAGACCCAGTACTTC	CASNRQGETQYF
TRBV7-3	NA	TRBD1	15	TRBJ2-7	TGTGCCAGCAGCCCGTCCGGGACAGGGGGCTTCGAGCAGTACTTC	CASSPSGTGGFEQYF
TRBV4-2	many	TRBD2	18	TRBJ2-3	TGTGCCAGCAGCCAAGATAGGGCTCGACTAGCGGGGATAGATACGCAGTATTTT	CASSQDRARLAGIDTQYF
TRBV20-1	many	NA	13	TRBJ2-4	TGCAGTGCGTGCGGCCTAGCCAAAAACATTCAGTACTTC	CSACGLAKNIQYF
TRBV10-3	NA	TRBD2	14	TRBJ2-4	TGTGCCATCAGTGAGGGGACTAGTCGGAACATTCAGTACTTC	CAISEGTSRNIQYF
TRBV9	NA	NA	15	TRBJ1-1	TGTGCCAGCAGCGTGGGCGGAGTTGAGTATTCTGAAGCTTTCTTT	CASSVGGVEYSEAFF
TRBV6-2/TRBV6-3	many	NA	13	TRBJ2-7	TGTGCCAGCAGTAACAGATACTCCTACGAGCAGTACTTC	CASSNRYSYEQYF
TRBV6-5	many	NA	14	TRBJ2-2	TGTGCCAGCAGTGTCGTGGGACATTCCGGGGAGCTGTTTTTT	CASSVVGHSGELFF
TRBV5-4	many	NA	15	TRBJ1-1	TGTGCCAGCAGCTTGGGCGGGGTTGAGGATTCTGAAGCTTTCTTT	CASSLGGVEDSEAFF